These T cell receptor beta chains were read from a single sample in a study of CXCR3-negative and CXCR3-positive naive CD8 T cells. No DNA is given; TCRdb re-called the 5' RACE reads and lists each CDR3 protein once. The listing records 70,000 to 95,000 distinct CDR3 sequences. The material sequenced was naive CXCR3- CD8+ T cells from blood. These receptors were taken from a human donor in good health. Some clones in this sample may be carry-over from other donors' samples. Each CDR3 is given with its conserved first and last residue.

CDR3 protein: CASSPRIQETQYF; J gene: TRBJ2-5; V gene: TRBV28
CDR3 protein: CASGPLAAGGNEQYF; J gene: TRBJ2-7; V gene: TRBV12-5
CDR3 protein: CSLRNFGPGEETQYF; J gene: TRBJ2-5; V gene: TRBV29-1
CDR3 protein: CASSPPGTENQPQHF; J gene: TRBJ1-5; V gene: TRBV7-9
CDR3 protein: CASRGGGYNEQFF; J gene: TRBJ2-1; V gene: TRBV5-1
CDR3 protein: CASSLRPAPGTGGDTQYF; J gene: TRBJ2-3; V gene: TRBV12-3/TRBV12-4
CDR3 protein: CASSLFGRESTDTQYF; J gene: TRBJ2-3; V gene: TRBV28
CDR3 protein: CSARLAGSSYNEQFF; J gene: TRBJ2-1; V gene: TRBV20-1
CDR3 protein: CASSLAAGEPFYNEQFF; J gene: TRBJ2-1; V gene: TRBV7-3
CDR3 protein: CASSFLGQETQYF; J gene: TRBJ2-5; V gene: TRBV28
CDR3 protein: CATTLDRVGDTQYF; J gene: TRBJ2-3; V gene: TRBV15
CDR3 protein: CASSPIIFGVNQPQHF; J gene: TRBJ1-5; V gene: TRBV7-3
CDR3 protein: CASRRPNDPGNQPQHF; J gene: TRBJ1-5; V gene: TRBV28
CDR3 protein: CASRGTSGGMSYNEQFF; J gene: TRBJ2-1; V gene: TRBV2
CDR3 protein: CSVFPGTYNGYTF; J gene: TRBJ1-2; V gene: TRBV29-1
CDR3 protein: CASGQGQGARTGELFF; J gene: TRBJ2-2; V gene: TRBV5-1
CDR3 protein: CASSSWGGQGTEAFF; J gene: TRBJ1-1; V gene: TRBV5-4
CDR3 protein: CASSLSPGTGLNEQFF; J gene: TRBJ2-1; V gene: TRBV7-9
CDR3 protein: CSVEDLKKEGDRGLLNEQFF; J gene: TRBJ2-1; V gene: TRBV29-1
CDR3 protein: CATSQLRETQYF; J gene: TRBJ2-5; V gene: TRBV15
CDR3 protein: CASSPDGANTDTQYF; J gene: TRBJ2-3; V gene: TRBV6-5
CDR3 protein: CASSWTGEAGGANVLTF; J gene: TRBJ2-6; V gene: TRBV7-6
CDR3 protein: CASSVEVDEQYF; J gene: TRBJ2-7; V gene: TRBV6-1
CDR3 protein: CASSRWAAEKETQYF; J gene: TRBJ2-5; V gene: TRBV27
CDR3 protein: CASSLNGESGNTIYF; J gene: TRBJ1-3; V gene: TRBV7-9
CDR3 protein: CASSPEIDNTGELFF; J gene: TRBJ2-2; V gene: TRBV11-1
CDR3 protein: CASSTAGGPNEQFF; J gene: TRBJ2-1; V gene: TRBV19
CDR3 protein: CSVVYLRGETQYF; J gene: TRBJ2-5; V gene: TRBV29-1
CDR3 protein: CSVGARMNTEAFF; J gene: TRBJ1-1; V gene: TRBV29-1
CDR3 protein: CATRDRGLGFLYEQYF; J gene: TRBJ2-7; V gene: TRBV27
CDR3 protein: CASSLIQFRGANQPQHF; J gene: TRBJ1-5; V gene: TRBV7-3
CDR3 protein: CSVDDGQGEKLFF; J gene: TRBJ1-4; V gene: TRBV29-1
CDR3 protein: CASRSGGVTDTQYF; J gene: TRBJ2-3; V gene: TRBV7-2